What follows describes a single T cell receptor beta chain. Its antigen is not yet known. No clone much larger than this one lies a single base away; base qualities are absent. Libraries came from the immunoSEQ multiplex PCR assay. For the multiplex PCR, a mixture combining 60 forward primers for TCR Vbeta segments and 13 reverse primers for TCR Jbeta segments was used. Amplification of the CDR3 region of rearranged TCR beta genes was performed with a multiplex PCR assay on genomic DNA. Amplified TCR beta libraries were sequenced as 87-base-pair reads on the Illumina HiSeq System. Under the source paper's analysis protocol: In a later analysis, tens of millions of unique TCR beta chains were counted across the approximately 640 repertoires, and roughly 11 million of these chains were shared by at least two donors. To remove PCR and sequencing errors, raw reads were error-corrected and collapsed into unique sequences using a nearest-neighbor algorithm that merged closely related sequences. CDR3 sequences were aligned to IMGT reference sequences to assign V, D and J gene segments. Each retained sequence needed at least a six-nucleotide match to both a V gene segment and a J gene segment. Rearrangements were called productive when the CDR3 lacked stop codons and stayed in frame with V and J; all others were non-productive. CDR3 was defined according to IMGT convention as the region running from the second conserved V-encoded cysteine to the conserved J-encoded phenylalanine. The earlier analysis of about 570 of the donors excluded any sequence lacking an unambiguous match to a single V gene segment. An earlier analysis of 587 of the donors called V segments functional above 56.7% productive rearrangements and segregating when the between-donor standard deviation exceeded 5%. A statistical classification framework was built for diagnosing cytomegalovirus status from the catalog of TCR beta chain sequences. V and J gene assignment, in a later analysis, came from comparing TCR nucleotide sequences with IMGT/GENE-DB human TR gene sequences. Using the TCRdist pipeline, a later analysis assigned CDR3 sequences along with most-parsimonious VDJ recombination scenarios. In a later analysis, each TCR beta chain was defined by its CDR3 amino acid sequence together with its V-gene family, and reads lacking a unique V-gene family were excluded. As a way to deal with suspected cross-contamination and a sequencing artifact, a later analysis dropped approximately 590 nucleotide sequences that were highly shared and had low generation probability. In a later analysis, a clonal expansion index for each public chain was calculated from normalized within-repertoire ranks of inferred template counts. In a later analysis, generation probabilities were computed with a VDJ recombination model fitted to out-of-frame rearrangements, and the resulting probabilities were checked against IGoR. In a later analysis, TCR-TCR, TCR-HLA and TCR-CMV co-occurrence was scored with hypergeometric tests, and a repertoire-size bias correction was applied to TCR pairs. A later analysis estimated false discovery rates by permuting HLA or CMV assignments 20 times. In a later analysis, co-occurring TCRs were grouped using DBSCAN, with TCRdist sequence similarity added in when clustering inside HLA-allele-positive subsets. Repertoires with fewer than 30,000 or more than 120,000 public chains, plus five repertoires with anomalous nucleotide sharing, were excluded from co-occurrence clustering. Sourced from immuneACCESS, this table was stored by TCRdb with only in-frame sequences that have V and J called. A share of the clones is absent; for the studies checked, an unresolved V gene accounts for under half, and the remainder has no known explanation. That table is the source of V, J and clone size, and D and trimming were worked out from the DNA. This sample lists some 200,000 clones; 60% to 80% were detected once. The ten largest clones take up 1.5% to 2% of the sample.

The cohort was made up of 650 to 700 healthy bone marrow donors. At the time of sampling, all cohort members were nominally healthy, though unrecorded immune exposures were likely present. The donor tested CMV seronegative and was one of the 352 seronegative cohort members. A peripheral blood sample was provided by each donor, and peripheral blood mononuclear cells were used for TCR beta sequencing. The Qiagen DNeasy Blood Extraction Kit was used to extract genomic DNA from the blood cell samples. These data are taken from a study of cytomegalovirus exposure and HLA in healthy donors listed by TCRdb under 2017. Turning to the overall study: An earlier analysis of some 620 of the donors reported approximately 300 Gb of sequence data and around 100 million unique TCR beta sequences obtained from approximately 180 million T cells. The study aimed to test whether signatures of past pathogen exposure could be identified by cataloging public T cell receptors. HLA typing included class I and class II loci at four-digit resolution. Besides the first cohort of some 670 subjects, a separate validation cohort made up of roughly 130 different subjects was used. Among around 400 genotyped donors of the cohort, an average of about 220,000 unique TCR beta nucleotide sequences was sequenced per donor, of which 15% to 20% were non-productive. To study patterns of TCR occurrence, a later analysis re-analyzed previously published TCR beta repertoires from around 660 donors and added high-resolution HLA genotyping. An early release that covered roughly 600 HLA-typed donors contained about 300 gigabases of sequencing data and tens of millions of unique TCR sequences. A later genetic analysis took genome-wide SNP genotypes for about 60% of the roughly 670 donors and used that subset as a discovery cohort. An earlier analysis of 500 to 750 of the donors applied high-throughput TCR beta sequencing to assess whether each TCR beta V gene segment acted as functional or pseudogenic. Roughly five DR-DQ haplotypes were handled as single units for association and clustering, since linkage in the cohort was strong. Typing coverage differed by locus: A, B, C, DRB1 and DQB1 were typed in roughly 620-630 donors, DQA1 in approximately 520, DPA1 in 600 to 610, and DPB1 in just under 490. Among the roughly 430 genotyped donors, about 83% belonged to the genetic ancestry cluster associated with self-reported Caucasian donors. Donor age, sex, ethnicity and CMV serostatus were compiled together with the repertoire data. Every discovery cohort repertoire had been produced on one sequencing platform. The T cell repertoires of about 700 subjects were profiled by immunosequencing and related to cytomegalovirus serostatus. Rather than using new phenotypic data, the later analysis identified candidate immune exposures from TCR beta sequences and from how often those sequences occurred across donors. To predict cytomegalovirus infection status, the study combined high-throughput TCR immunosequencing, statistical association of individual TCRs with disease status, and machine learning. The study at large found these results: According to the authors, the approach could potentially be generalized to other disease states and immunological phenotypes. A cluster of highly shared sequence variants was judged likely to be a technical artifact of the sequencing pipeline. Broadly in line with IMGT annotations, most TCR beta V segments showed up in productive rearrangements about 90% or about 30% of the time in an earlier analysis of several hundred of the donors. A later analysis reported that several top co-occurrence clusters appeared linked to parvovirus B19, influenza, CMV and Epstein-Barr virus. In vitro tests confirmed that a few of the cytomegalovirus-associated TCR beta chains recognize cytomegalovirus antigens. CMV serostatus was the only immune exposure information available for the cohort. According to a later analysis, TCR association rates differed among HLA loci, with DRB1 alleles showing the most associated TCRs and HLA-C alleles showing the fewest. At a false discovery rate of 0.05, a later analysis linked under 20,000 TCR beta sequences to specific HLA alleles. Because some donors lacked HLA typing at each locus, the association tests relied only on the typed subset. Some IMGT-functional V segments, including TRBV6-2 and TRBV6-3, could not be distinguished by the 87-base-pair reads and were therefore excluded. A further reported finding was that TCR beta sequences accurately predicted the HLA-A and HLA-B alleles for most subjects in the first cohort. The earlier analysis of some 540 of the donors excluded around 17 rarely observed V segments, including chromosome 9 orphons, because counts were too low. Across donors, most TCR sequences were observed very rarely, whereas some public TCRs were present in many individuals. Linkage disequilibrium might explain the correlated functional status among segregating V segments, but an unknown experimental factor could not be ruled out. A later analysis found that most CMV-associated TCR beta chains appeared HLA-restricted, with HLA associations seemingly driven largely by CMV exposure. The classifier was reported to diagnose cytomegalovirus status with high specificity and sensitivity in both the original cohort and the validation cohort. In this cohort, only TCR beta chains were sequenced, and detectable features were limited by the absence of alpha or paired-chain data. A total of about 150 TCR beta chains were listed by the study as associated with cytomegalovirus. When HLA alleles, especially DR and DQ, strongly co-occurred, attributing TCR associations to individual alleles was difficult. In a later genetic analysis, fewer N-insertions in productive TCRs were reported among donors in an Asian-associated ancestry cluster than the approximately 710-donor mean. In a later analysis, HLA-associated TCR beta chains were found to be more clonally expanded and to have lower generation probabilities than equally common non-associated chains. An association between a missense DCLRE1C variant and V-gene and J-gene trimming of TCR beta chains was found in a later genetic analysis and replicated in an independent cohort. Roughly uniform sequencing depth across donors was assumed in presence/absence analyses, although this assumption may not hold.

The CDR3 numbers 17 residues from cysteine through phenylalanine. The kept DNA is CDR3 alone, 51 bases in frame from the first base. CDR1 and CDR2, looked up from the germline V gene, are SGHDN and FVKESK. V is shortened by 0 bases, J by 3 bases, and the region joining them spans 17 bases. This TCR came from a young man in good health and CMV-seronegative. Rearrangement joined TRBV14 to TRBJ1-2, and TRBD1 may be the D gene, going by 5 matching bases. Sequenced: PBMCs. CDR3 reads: CASSQDSFRGGDYGYTF. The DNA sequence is TGTGCCAGCAGCCAAGACTCGTTTAGGGGAGGCGACTATGGCTACACCTTC.